The next 21 T cell receptor beta chains were all read from a single sample in a study of blood T cell repertoires in COVID-19. The table came from immunoSEQ multiplex PCR; TCRdb's copy has only in-frame clones and leaves some out. The table lists over 100,000 clones, about 72% of them singletons. Sequenced: peripheral blood. The receptor set was obtained from a woman in her 70s with acute or convalescent COVID-19.

The genes are TRBV27 and TRBJ2-3, with 12 bases matching TRBD2. J gave up 4 bases and V 2 bases, and 10 bases lay outside the gene matches. Germline V gene sequence: CDR1 MNHEY, CDR2 SMNVEV (reference sequence). The CDR3 contains 18 residues. CDR3 residues: CASSLNGRLAGAADTQYF. CDR3 sequence (DNA): TGTGCCAGCAGTTTAAATGGGAGACTAGCGGGAGCCGCAGATACGCAGTATTTT.

The chain couples TRBV28 to TRBJ1-4, with 7 bases matching TRBD1. This CDR3 spans 18 amino acids. Germline loops: CDR1 MDHEN, CDR2 SYDVKM. Losses at the gene ends were 4 bases for V and 0 bases for J; bases not matched to a gene: 11. This CDR3 reads CASSSGTAATTTNEKLFF. Here the CDR3 DNA reads TGTGCCAGCAGTTCCGGGACAGCTGCTACCACAACTAATGAAAAACTGTTTTTT.

The rearrangement uses TRBV9 and TRBJ2-1; TRBD1 aligns across 12 bases. The CDR3 covers 16 residues. Looked up from germline, CDR1 is SGDLS and CDR2 is YYNGEE. J lost 7 bases, V lost 4 bases, and 9 bases had no gene match. CDR3 nucleotides: TGTGCCAGCAGCATAGCTCCGGGACAGGGGGCGAATGAGCAGTTCTTC. This sequence encodes CASSIAPGQGANEQFF.

The V and J genes are TRBV29-1 and TRBJ1-6, with D perhaps TRBD1 (5 bases). V was trimmed by 5 bases and J by 4 bases, leaving 9 bases between them. CDR1 and CDR2 (germline): SQVTM, ANQGSEA. The CDR3 totals 13 residues. The CDR3 DNA follows: TGCAGCGTTCAAGGGACTTATAATTCACCCCTCCACTTT. Amino acids: CSVQGTYNSPLHF.

A single count supports this clone. The V gene is TRBV11-3, the J gene TRBJ2-1; possibly TRBD2 for D (6 bases). In germline, CDR1 is SGHNT, CDR2 YENEEA. The CDR3 is made up of 13 amino acids. The V gene lost 2 bases and the J gene lost 7 bases, with 9 bases spanning the gap. The CDR3: CASSLTGGNEQFF. DNA of the CDR3: TGTGCCAGCAGCTTAACTGGGGGGAATGAGCAGTTCTTC.

This chain joins TRBV6-4 and TRBJ1-2; D ambiguous. V was clipped by 5 bases and J by 0 bases, with 13 bases between them. Germline CDR1 MRHNA, CDR2 SNTAGT. The CDR3 is 15 amino acids. The CDR3 spells CASSPSSFTNYGYTF. CDR3 nucleotides: TGTGCCAGCAGTCCGTCGAGCTTTACTAACTATGGCTACACCTTC.

The genes are TRBV18 and TRBJ2-2; D perhaps matches TRBD1 (6 bases). Germline CDR1 and CDR2: KGHSH and LQKENI. This CDR3 spans 14 amino acids. V was cut by 5 bases and J by 4 bases, with 11 bases left in between. CDR3: CASSWDISTGELFF. In nucleotides, the CDR3 is TGTGCCAGCTCATGGGACATTAGCACCGGGGAGCTGTTTTTT.

The V call is TRBV7-3, the J call TRBJ2-1; TRBD2 aligns across 10 bases. The V segment lost 0 bases and the J segment 0 bases; nucleotides outside the gene matches: 5. Germline V gene sequence: CDR1 SGHTA, CDR2 FQGTGA. This CDR3 is built from 18 residues. This CDR3 reads CASSLTRTSGSSYNEQFF. The CDR3 DNA is TGTGCCAGCAGCTTAACTCGGACTAGCGGTAGCTCCTACAATGAGCAGTTCTTC. Full variable domain (outside the CDR3, taken from reference TRBV7-3 and TRBJ2-1): GAGVSQTPSNKVTEKGKYVELRCDPISGHTALYWYRQSLGQGPEFLIYFQGTGAADDSGLPNDRFFAVRPEGSVSTLKIQRTERGDSAVYLCASSLTRTSGSSYNEQFFGPGTRLTVL.

The V gene is TRBV3-1 (or the pseudogene TRBV3-2), the J gene TRBJ1-1; D is ambiguous. Looked up from germline, CDR1 is LGHDT and CDR2 is YNNKEL (reference sequence). CDR3 length equals 12 residues. V was shortened by 6 bases and J by 2 bases, with 7 bases between the two germline ends. CDR3 in DNA: TGTGCCAGCAGTCATAGTAACACTGAAGCTTTCTTT. Translated, it gives CASSHSNTEAFF.

By sample fraction, this clone is medium-sized. The genes are TRBV6-1 and TRBJ1-2; a weak D match, TRBD1 (5 bases). The CDR3 extends over 14 amino acids. Germline CDR1 and CDR2: MNHNS and SASEGT. Between the trimmed V and J ends, which lost 3 bases and 1 base, there was a span of 9 bases. The CDR3 DNA reads TGTGCCAGCAGTGACGGGCAGGGTAACTATGGCTACACCTTC. This translates into CASSDGQGNYGYTF.

The chain's CDR3 is CASSQGTLGGYTF. CDR3 DNA: TGTGCCAGCAGCCAAGGGACTTTGGGAGGCTACACCTTC. V is TRBV3-1 (or the pseudogene TRBV3-2) and J is TRBJ1-2, with D unclear. Germline loops: CDR1 LGHDT, CDR2 YNNKEL (reference sequence). Trimming cost V 1 base and J 8 bases, with 11 bases left between them. CDR3 length: 13 residues.

The chain links TRBV24-1 to TRBJ1-1; TRBD1 aligns across 8 bases. J gave up 5 bases and V 7 bases, and 8 bases lay outside the gene matches. The CDR3 runs 14 residues. Germline V gene sequence: CDR1 KGHDR, CDR2 SFDVKD. The CDR3 nucleotides are TGTGCCACCAGAGCGACAGGGGCTCGGACTGAAGCTTTCTTT. Translation: CATRATGARTEAFF.

The chain is built from TRBV3-1 (or the pseudogene TRBV3-2) and TRBJ2-2, with 12 bases aligning to TRBD2. From germline, CDR1 is LGHDT and CDR2 YNNKEL (reference sequence). Trimming took 4 bases from V and 6 from J; bases not matched to a gene: 3. CDR3 size: 15 residues. This CDR3 reads CASSPRLAGAGELFF. The CDR3 DNA reads as TGTGCCAGCAGCCCCCGACTAGCGGGGGCCGGGGAGCTGTTTTTT.

The V and J genes are TRBV11-2 and TRBJ2-1, with D possibly being TRBD1 (5 bases). CDR3 length equals 14 residues. Trimming removed 5 bases from V and 7 bases from J, with 15 bases in between. Per the germline V gene, CDR1 is SGHAT and CDR2 is FQNNGV. CDR3 nucleotides: TGTGCCAGCAGCCGCTTTGGACATGATAATGAGCAGTTCTTC. Amino acids: CASSRFGHDNEQFF.

This clone was picked up a small number of times. This sequence joins TRBV28 and TRBJ2-7, with D possibly matching TRBD1 (6 bases). This CDR3 has 15 residues. Trimming removed 5 bases from V and 6 bases from J, with 20 bases in between. CDR1 and CDR2 (germline): MDHEN, SYDVKM. In DNA, the CDR3 is TGTGCCAGCAGTCCATGGCAGGGGCTGGGTGGCGAGCAGTACTTC. Protein: CASSPWQGLGGEQYF.

The J gene is TRBJ1-2, the V gene TRBV6-5; 8 positions agree with TRBD1. CDR3 length equals 13 residues. Per the germline V gene, CDR1 is MNHEY and CDR2 is SVGAGI. Trimming cost V 6 bases and J 5 bases; bases outside gene matches: 5. Written as DNA, the CDR3 is TGTGCCAGCAGGGGACAGGAAATATATGGCTACACCTTC. As protein: CASRGQEIYGYTF.

J is TRBJ1-2 and V is TRBV7-3; the D is unclear. Deletions cut 3 bases from V and 8 bases from J, with 16 bases between. The CDR3 has 14 amino acids. Germline CDR1 and CDR2: SGHTA and FQGTGA. The CDR3 protein is CASSFSPGEGGYTF. In DNA form, the CDR3 reads TGTGCCAGCAGCTTCTCACCCGGGGAAGGAGGCTACACCTTC.

The chain is built from TRBV6-5 and TRBJ1-1; 8 nucleotides match TRBD1. This CDR3 is built from 14 residues. Per the germline V gene, CDR1 is MNHEY and CDR2 is SVGAGI. The J segment lost 0 bases and the V segment lost 6 bases, leaving 3 bases of the junction unmatched. This chain's CDR3 is CASSTGGMNTEAFF. The CDR3 bases are TGTGCCAGCAGCACAGGGGGGATGAACACTGAAGCTTTCTTT.

A single count supports this clone. This chain links TRBV11-2 with TRBJ1-4; 7 bases match TRBD1. The CDR3 length is 15 residues. In germline, CDR1 is SGHAT, CDR2 FQNNGV. After removal of 1 base from V and 6 bases from J, the junction contained 5 bases not matched to a gene. The CDR3 sequence: CASSLARDSYEKLFF. The CDR3 DNA follows: TGTGCCAGCAGCTTAGCTCGGGACAGCTATGAAAAACTGTTTTTT.

This chain uses TRBV4-1 with TRBJ1-2; D possibly corresponds to TRBD1 (6 bases). Deletions cut 1 base from V and 8 bases from J, with 14 bases between. There are 14 residues in the CDR3. In germline, CDR1 is MGHRA, CDR2 YSYEKL. The CDR3 loop is CASSQAGAGGGYTF. CDR3 DNA sequence: TGCGCCAGCAGCCAAGCAGGGGCGGGCGGCGGCTACACCTTC.

The chain is built from TRBV6-5 and TRBJ2-2; D uncertain. The germline V gene has CDR1 MNHEY and CDR2 SVGAGI. The CDR3 is 15 residues long. Deletions cut 5 bases from V and 5 bases from J, with 15 bases between. CDR3 nucleotides: TGTGCCAGCAGTAAAATCCCGGTGGAGACCGGGGAGCTGTTTTTT. Translated, it gives CASSKIPVETGELFF.